The rows below give T cell receptor beta chains drawn from one sample of a study of blood T cells in healthy people across ages. TCRdb re-analysed the 5' RACE reads in MiXCR, keeping a single row per CDR3 protein. The sample consists of approximately 810,000 distinct CDR3 sequences, 25% to 30% of them appearing once. The sample was blood. All receptors derive from a woman of 80 years or more in good health. CDR3s include the opening cysteine and the closing phenylalanine or tryptophan. Fields, in order: D gene, V gene, J gene, clone size, CDR3 DNA, CDR3 protein. The D gene is left open where the match is weak. Only some rows state a clone size, as once, few, many or a class for expanded clones.

D gene: .; V gene: TRBV10-3; J gene: TRBJ1-3; clone size: many; CDR3 DNA: TGTGCCACCCGGCTTCGTGGCCCAGCTACCGGAAACACCATATATTTT; CDR3 protein: CATRLRGPATGNTIYF
D gene: .; V gene: TRBV2; J gene: TRBJ1-2; clone size: .; CDR3 DNA: TGTGCCAGCAGTGGGAGGGCGGAGTCCTATGGCTACACCTTC; CDR3 protein: CASSGRAESYGYTF
D gene: .; V gene: TRBV6-5; J gene: TRBJ2-3; clone size: .; CDR3 DNA: TGTGCCAGCAGTTACTCGAGGGGACGAGGCACAGATACGCAGTATTTT; CDR3 protein: CASSYSRGRGTDTQYF
D gene: TRBD1; V gene: TRBV5-1; J gene: TRBJ2-6; clone size: many; CDR3 DNA: TGCGCCAGCAGCGGACAGGTGCTACCGACCTCTGGGGCCAACGTCCTGACTTTC; CDR3 protein: CASSGQVLPTSGANVLTF
D gene: .; V gene: TRBV5-1; J gene: TRBJ2-5; clone size: .; CDR3 DNA: TGCGCCAGCAGCTTGGCCGACACGAAAAAATACCAAGAGACCCAGTACTTC; CDR3 protein: CASSLADTKKYQETQYF
D gene: TRBD1; V gene: TRBV12-3/TRBV12-4; J gene: TRBJ2-7; clone size: many; CDR3 DNA: TGTGCCAGCAGTCGAGGACAGGGAACCTACGAGCAGTACTTC; CDR3 protein: CASSRGQGTYEQYF
D gene: .; V gene: TRBV10-3; J gene: TRBJ2-7; clone size: many; CDR3 DNA: TGTGCCATCAGTGAGTACAGTACCTACGAGCAGTACTTC; CDR3 protein: CAISEYSTYEQYF
D gene: .; V gene: TRBV11-2; J gene: TRBJ2-5; clone size: .; CDR3 DNA: TGTGCCAGCAGCTTAGTTGGCGGGATTTACCAAGAGACCCAGTACTTC; CDR3 protein: CASSLVGGIYQETQYF
D gene: TRBD1; V gene: TRBV7-9; J gene: TRBJ2-2; clone size: .; CDR3 DNA: TGTGCCAGCAGCCCCCGCCCGGGACAGCCGAACACCGGGGAGCTGTTTTTT; CDR3 protein: CASSPRPGQPNTGELFF
D gene: TRBD1; V gene: TRBV7-2; J gene: TRBJ2-7; clone size: many; CDR3 DNA: TGTGCCAGCAGCCAAATCCGGACAGGGTTGTCCTACGAGCAGTACTTC; CDR3 protein: CASSQIRTGLSYEQYF
D gene: TRBD2; V gene: TRBV7-2; J gene: TRBJ2-5; clone size: many; CDR3 DNA: TGTGCCAGCAGCGAAGGACTAGCCCTGAAGACCCAGTACTTC; CDR3 protein: CASSEGLALKTQYF
D gene: TRBD2; V gene: TRBV7-2; J gene: TRBJ2-1; clone size: .; CDR3 DNA: TGTGCCAGCAGCTTATTACCTAGCGGGGGGGTTACCAACGCCTACAATGAGCGGTTCTTC; CDR3 protein: CASSLLPSGGVTNAYNERFF
D gene: .; V gene: TRBV29-1; J gene: TRBJ2-7; clone size: many; CDR3 DNA: TGCAGCGTTGAGAGGGCCAACTCCTACGAGCAGTACTTC; CDR3 protein: CSVERANSYEQYF
D gene: TRBD1; V gene: TRBV12-3/TRBV12-4; J gene: TRBJ2-3; clone size: .; CDR3 DNA: TGTGCCAGCAGTTCCGGGACAGGTATCACAGATGCGCAGTATTTT; CDR3 protein: CASSSGTGITDAQYF
D gene: TRBD1; V gene: TRBV20-1; J gene: TRBJ2-5; clone size: .; CDR3 DNA: TGCAGTGCCCCGGGACAGGGTGGGCAGACCCAGTACTTC; CDR3 protein: CSAPGQGGQTQYF
D gene: .; V gene: TRBV7-2; J gene: TRBJ2-7; clone size: few; CDR3 DNA: TGCGCCAGCAGCCCCCAGGGGAGCTCCTACAATGAGCAGTACTTC; CDR3 protein: CASSPQGSSYNEQYF
D gene: .; V gene: TRBV4-1; J gene: TRBJ2-1; clone size: many; CDR3 DNA: TGCGCCAGCAGCCCCCAAGGCGGGGGCCTCCATGAGCAGTTCTTC; CDR3 protein: CASSPQGGGLHEQFF
D gene: .; V gene: TRBV7-2; J gene: TRBJ2-1; clone size: many; CDR3 DNA: TGTGCCAGCAGCTTAATTATTGGCGATGAGCAGTTCTTC; CDR3 protein: CASSLIIGDEQFF
D gene: .; V gene: TRBV7-2; J gene: TRBJ2-3; clone size: many; CDR3 DNA: TGTGCCAGCAGCTCCTCACAGTCAGATACGCAGTATTTT; CDR3 protein: CASSSSQSDTQYF
D gene: TRBD2; V gene: TRBV12-3/TRBV12-4; J gene: TRBJ2-1; clone size: many; CDR3 DNA: TGTGCCAGCAGCTCCGGGACTAGCTGGCAGGGCTCCTACAATGAGCAGTTCTTC; CDR3 protein: CASSSGTSWQGSYNEQFF
D gene: TRBD1; V gene: TRBV5-1; J gene: TRBJ1-1; clone size: few; CDR3 DNA: TGCGCCAGCAGCGCGACAGGGATGAACACTGAAGCTTTCTTT; CDR3 protein: CASSATGMNTEAFF
D gene: TRBD1; V gene: TRBV29-1; J gene: TRBJ2-2; clone size: few; CDR3 DNA: TGCAGCGTTCACGGGACAGGGAACACCGGGGAGCTGTTTTTT; CDR3 protein: CSVHGTGNTGELFF
D gene: .; V gene: TRBV6-1; J gene: TRBJ1-5; clone size: many; CDR3 DNA: TGTGCCAGCAACCCAGAGGGGAATGGGCCCCAGCATTTT; CDR3 protein: CASNPEGNGPQHF
D gene: .; V gene: TRBV5-1; J gene: TRBJ2-7; clone size: .; CDR3 DNA: TGCGCCAGCAGCTTGTGGCCTAGTTCCAGGGACGAGCAGTACTTC; CDR3 protein: CASSLWPSSRDEQYF
D gene: .; V gene: TRBV6-1; J gene: TRBJ1-1; clone size: once; CDR3 DNA: TGTGCCAGCAGTGAGTTGGCAATAAGGGTGAACACTGAAGCTTTCTTT; CDR3 protein: CASSELAIRVNTEAFF
D gene: .; V gene: TRBV11-3; J gene: TRBJ2-7; clone size: .; CDR3 DNA: TGTGCCAGCGTACTCTTAGACGAGCAGTACTTC; CDR3 protein: CASVLLDEQYF
D gene: TRBD2; V gene: TRBV12-3/TRBV12-4; J gene: TRBJ2-3; clone size: .; CDR3 DNA: TGTGCCAGCAGCCTACCTAGCGGGGGAACAGATGCGCAGTATTTT; CDR3 protein: CASSLPSGGTDAQYF
D gene: TRBD1; V gene: TRBV7-6; J gene: TRBJ2-5; clone size: once; CDR3 DNA: TGTGCCAGCAGCTTAGCGCTAGGACAGGGGGTTGAGACCCAGTACTTC; CDR3 protein: CASSLALGQGVETQYF
D gene: .; V gene: TRBV7-2; J gene: TRBJ1-5; clone size: .; CDR3 DNA: TGTGCCAGCAGACGTGGGACCGGGGGGCCTAATCGGCCCCAGCATTTT; CDR3 protein: CASRRGTGGPNRPQHF
D gene: .; V gene: TRBV6-4; J gene: TRBJ2-3; clone size: many; CDR3 DNA: TGTGCCAGCAGCCCAACTAGCAGCGGCACAGATACGCAGTATTTT; CDR3 protein: CASSPTSSGTDTQYF
D gene: .; V gene: TRBV15; J gene: TRBJ1-2; clone size: many; CDR3 DNA: TGTGCCACCAGCGGACATGGCGGCTATGGCTACACCTTC; CDR3 protein: CATSGHGGYGYTF
D gene: TRBD1; V gene: TRBV30; J gene: TRBJ2-5; clone size: few; CDR3 DNA: TGTGCCTGGAGTGAGGTTAGGGGGCCCCAAGAGACCCAGTACTTC; CDR3 protein: CAWSEVRGPQETQYF
D gene: TRBD1; V gene: TRBV7-9; J gene: TRBJ2-3; clone size: many; CDR3 DNA: TGTGCCAGCAGCTCGGAACCACGGACAGGGGCGACAGATACGCAGTATTTT; CDR3 protein: CASSSEPRTGATDTQYF
D gene: .; V gene: TRBV7-2; J gene: TRBJ1-2; clone size: .; CDR3 DNA: TGTGCCAGCAGCCAAGATTCCAGATCCGGCTACACCTTC; CDR3 protein: CASSQDSRSGYTF
D gene: .; V gene: TRBV7-9; J gene: TRBJ2-7; clone size: many; CDR3 DNA: TGTGCCAGCAACGAAGTAGGGGGGCAAGGGCAGTACTTC; CDR3 protein: CASNEVGGQGQYF
D gene: TRBD1; V gene: TRBV11-2; J gene: TRBJ2-5; clone size: many; CDR3 DNA: TGTGCCAGCAGCTTGGACAGGGCAGAGACCCAGTACTTC; CDR3 protein: CASSLDRAETQYF
D gene: TRBD2; V gene: TRBV10-3; J gene: TRBJ2-3; clone size: .; CDR3 DNA: TGTGCCATCAGGCCATCCGGGACTAGCGGGGGGGCTGCGTCAGATACGCAGTATTTT; CDR3 protein: CAIRPSGTSGGAASDTQYF
D gene: .; V gene: TRBV6-1; J gene: TRBJ2-5; clone size: few; CDR3 DNA: TGTGCCAGCAGTGAACGGGGGGCCTCAGAGACCCAGTACTTC; CDR3 protein: CASSERGASETQYF
D gene: .; V gene: TRBV10-3; J gene: TRBJ1-2; clone size: many; CDR3 DNA: TGTGCCATCAGTGAGTTCAGGGATGGCTACACCTTC; CDR3 protein: CAISEFRDGYTF
D gene: .; V gene: TRBV7-6; J gene: TRBJ1-2; clone size: many; CDR3 DNA: TGTGCCAGCAGCCCGGCAGGGGCTGGCTACACCTTC; CDR3 protein: CASSPAGAGYTF
D gene: TRBD1; V gene: TRBV28; J gene: TRBJ1-1; clone size: .; CDR3 DNA: TGTGCCAACAGTTTCGGAGTGGGGAGACAGGGAAACACTGAAGCTTTCTTT; CDR3 protein: CANSFGVGRQGNTEAFF
D gene: .; V gene: TRBV18; J gene: TRBJ1-2; clone size: few; CDR3 DNA: TGTGCCAGCTCAGAGACAAAGGTCTATGGCTACACCTTC; CDR3 protein: CASSETKVYGYTF
D gene: .; V gene: TRBV7-9; J gene: TRBJ2-7; clone size: .; CDR3 DNA: TGTGCCAGCAGCTTAATGCGAGTATACGAGCAGTACTTC; CDR3 protein: CASSLMRVYEQYF
D gene: .; V gene: TRBV7-9; J gene: TRBJ1-2; clone size: many; CDR3 DNA: TGTGCCAGCAGCTTAGCACCGGCGTCTAACTATGGCTACACCTTC; CDR3 protein: CASSLAPASNYGYTF
D gene: TRBD1; V gene: TRBV11-2; J gene: TRBJ2-1; clone size: .; CDR3 DNA: TGTGCCAGCCGTGCACCGTCGACCGGGACAGGACGGGGCAATGACCAGTTCTTC; CDR3 protein: CASRAPSTGTGRGNDQFF
D gene: TRBD1; V gene: TRBV27; J gene: TRBJ1-1; clone size: .; CDR3 DNA: TGTGCCAGCAGCATATGGGACAGCAATGAAGCTTTCTTT; CDR3 protein: CASSIWDSNEAFF
D gene: .; V gene: TRBV25-1; J gene: TRBJ2-7; clone size: many; CDR3 DNA: TGTGCCAGCAGTGAGGGCTACGAGCAGTACTTC; CDR3 protein: CASSEGYEQYF
D gene: TRBD1; V gene: TRBV20-1; J gene: TRBJ1-6; clone size: few; CDR3 DNA: TGCAGTGCTAGAGACCAGGGACAGGGGGATTCACCCCTCCACTTT; CDR3 protein: CSARDQGQGDSPLHF
D gene: TRBD1; V gene: TRBV12-3/TRBV12-4; J gene: TRBJ2-5; clone size: many; CDR3 DNA: TGTGCCAGCAGTCCCGGACAGGGGGGGCAAGAGACCCAGTACTTC; CDR3 protein: CASSPGQGGQETQYF
D gene: TRBD2; V gene: TRBV11-2; J gene: TRBJ2-3; clone size: many; CDR3 DNA: TGTGCCAGCAGCTACATAGCGGGGGGGGCGACAGATACGCAGTATTTT; CDR3 protein: CASSYIAGGATDTQYF
D gene: TRBD2; V gene: TRBV6-5; J gene: TRBJ2-3; clone size: many; CDR3 DNA: TGTGCCAGCAGCCTTGGACTAGGGTCCACAGATACGCAGTATTTT; CDR3 protein: CASSLGLGSTDTQYF
D gene: .; V gene: TRBV20-1; J gene: TRBJ1-5; clone size: few; CDR3 DNA: TGCAGTGCTAGTCTGGCCGGGGGCAATCAGCCCCAGCATTTT; CDR3 protein: CSASLAGGNQPQHF
D gene: .; V gene: TRBV10-2; J gene: TRBJ1-5; clone size: .; CDR3 DNA: TGCGCCAGCAGTGATAGAATCGGTAGCAATCAGCCCCAGCATTTT; CDR3 protein: CASSDRIGSNQPQHF
D gene: .; V gene: TRBV7-2; J gene: TRBJ1-1; clone size: many; CDR3 DNA: TGTGCCAGCAGCTTAGATGGGCTCACTGAAGCTTTCTTT; CDR3 protein: CASSLDGLTEAFF
D gene: .; V gene: TRBV5-1; J gene: TRBJ2-2; clone size: few; CDR3 DNA: TGCGCCAGCAGCCCAATGACAGGCGGCGGCACCGGGGAGCTGTTTTTT; CDR3 protein: CASSPMTGGGTGELFF